The next 7 T cell receptor beta chains were all read from a single sample in a study of T cells after yellow fever vaccination (dated by TCRdb to between 2018 and 2021). The receptor library was made with 5' RACE. For sequencing, an Illumina HiSeq 2500 was employed. TCRdb trimmed the raw reads at Q25, called clones with MiXCR and kept productive beta chains. Under each unique CDR3 protein, matching rows form one entry showing the most common genes and DNA. In all, the sample holds about 510,000 distinct CDR3 sequences, and 21% of those were seen once. The ten largest clones take up roughly 16% of the sample. This specimen's treatment or condition label, interpreted: live attenuated yellow fever vaccine strain. This material consisted of PBMCs, taken roughly 23 days after the first yellow fever vaccination. The receptor set was obtained from a man aged 18-30 years who received the YFV17D yellow fever vaccine.

The V gene is TRBV9, the J gene TRBJ2-7; the D call may be TRBD1 or TRBD2 (5 bases each). V was clipped by 3 bases and J by 1 base, with 11 bases between them. This CDR3 is 14 amino acids long. Germline V gene data show CDR1 as SGDLS and CDR2 as YYNGEE. In DNA form, the CDR3 reads TGTGCCAGCAGCGGGGACCCGCATTCCTACGAGCAGTACTTC. Its translation is CASSGDPHSYEQYF.

This clonotype has just a few counts. The genes are TRBV27 and TRBJ2-6; D gene unclear. The CDR3 has 16 amino acids. From germline, CDR1 is MNHEY and CDR2 SMNVEV (reference sequence). V lost 4 bases and J 2 bases, leaving 12 bases between the germline ends. As DNA, the CDR3 is TGTGCCAGCAGTTCCCATTTTGGAACTGGGGCCAACGTCCTGACTTTC. Protein: CASSSHFGTGANVLTF.

V gene TRBV6-2 or TRBV6-3 combines with J gene TRBJ2-2, with D perhaps TRBD1 or TRBD2 (5 bases each). CDR3 size: 16 residues. The germline V gene has CDR1 MNHEY and CDR2 SVGEGT. V was shortened by 0 bases and J by 4 bases, with 12 bases between the two germline ends. CDR3 DNA sequence: TGTGCCAGCAGTTACTCGAGGGCAGGGTTCACCGGGGAGCTGTTTTTT. Its translation: CASSYSRAGFTGELFF.

This rearrangement joins TRBV7-3 to TRBJ2-5; TRBD2 matches at 12 bases. The V and J ends lost 5 bases and 2 bases, in that order; junction bases with no gene match: 9. The CDR3 consists of 17 residues. The germline CDR1 and CDR2 sequences are SGHTA and FQGTGA. The DNA of the CDR3 is TGTGCCAGCAGCCCTTACGTCCTAGCGGGGGGGCAAGAGACCCAGTACTTC. Its protein product is CASSPYVLAGGQETQYF.

The chain joins TRBV3-1 to TRBJ1-1; possible D gene TRBD1, 5 bases. This CDR3 is built from 15 residues. The germline V gene has CDR1 LGHDT and CDR2 YNNKEL (reference sequence). The germline V and J ends were trimmed by 3 bases and 1 base, with 12 bases remaining between them. The CDR3 DNA is TGTGCCAGCAGCCATTCCCGGGGGAGGAACACTGAAGCTTTCTTT. It encodes CASSHSRGRNTEAFF.

J is TRBJ2-2 and V is TRBV5-6; D tentatively fits TRBD1 or TRBD2 (5 bases each). This CDR3 has 16 residues. The V end was cut by 2 bases, the J end by 0 bases, with 11 bases between. The germline V gene encodes CDR1 SGHDT and CDR2 YYEEEE. The CDR3 coding sequence is TGTGCCAGCAGCTTTTTGCAGGGAGCGAACACCGGGGAGCTGTTTTTT. Its protein is CASSFLQGANTGELFF. Combining the CDR3 with reference TRBV5-6 and TRBJ2-2 gives the whole variable domain DAGVTQSPTHLIKTRGQQVTLRCSPKSGHDTVSWYQQALGQGPQFIFQYYEEEERQRGNFPDRFSGHQFPNYSSELNVNALLLGDSALYLCASSFLQGANTGELFFGEGSRLTVL.

This clonotype appeared a few times. The chain carries TRBV7-2 and TRBJ2-3; no clear D gene. Trimming took 3 bases from V and 2 from J, leaving 9 bases between them. Germline V CDR1 and CDR2: SGHTA, FQGNSA. This CDR3 is built from 14 residues. The CDR3 reads CASSFRQNTDTQYF. The CDR3 DNA reads TGTGCCAGCAGCTTCAGGCAGAACACAGATACGCAGTATTTT.